These T cell receptor beta chains were read from a single sample in a study of blood T cell repertoires in COVID-19. Sequencing was performed with immunoSEQ multiplex PCR; in TCRdb, only in-frame clones are kept and a portion is missing. Among 95,000 to 150,000 clones listed, about 80% were seen once. Sequenced: peripheral blood. These TCRs come from an elderly woman with acute or convalescent COVID-19. The CDR3 runs from the conserved cysteine through the conserved F or W. A D gene is named only where the DNA matches it firmly. The size field is filled for only some rows; it gives once, few, many or a size class.

- | - | TRBJ2-5 | 14 | TRBV4-2 | TGTGCCAGCAGCCAAGGACTTGCCCCAGAGACCCAGTACTTC | CASSQGLAPETQYF
- | - | TRBJ1-5 | 12 | TRBV6-5 | TGTGCCAGCAGGAAATTTGGCCAGCCCCAGCATTTT | CASRKFGQPQHF
- | - | TRBJ2-7 | 15 | TRBV28 | TGTGCCAGCAGGCCCCGAACGAATCAGGGCTACGAGCAGTACTTC | CASRPRTNQGYEQYF
- | - | TRBJ1-4 | 13 | TRBV6-6 | TGTGCCACGGAAGGGGGAACTAATGAAAAACTGTTTTTT | CATEGGTNEKLFF
- | - | TRBJ1-2 | 13 | TRBV6-5 | TGTGCCAGCAGTTTCCGGGGAAACTATGGCTACACCTTC | CASSFRGNYGYTF
- | - | TRBJ1-1 | 13 | TRBV7-7 | TGTGCTAGCAGCACAGACACGAACACTGAAGCTTTCTTT | CASSTDTNTEAFF
- | TRBD2 | TRBJ2-1 | 16 | TRBV7-8 | TGTGCCAGCAGCTTAGGAGGCGGGAGGGCCGGGAATGAGCAGTTCTTC | CASSLGGGRAGNEQFF
- | - | TRBJ1-3 | 14 | TRBV5-1 | TGCGCCAGCAGCCCCATCGGGGCTGGAAACACCATATATTTT | CASSPIGAGNTIYF
- | - | TRBJ1-3 | 15 | TRBV19 | TGTGCCAGTAGTCCGAGGACTGTAGGCGGAAACACCATATATTTT | CASSPRTVGGNTIYF
- | - | TRBJ1-5 | 15 | TRBV6-1 | TGTGCCAGCAGCAACTCAGGGTTAAGCAATCAGCCCCAGCATTTT | CASSNSGLSNQPQHF
- | - | TRBJ2-5 | 14 | TRBV5-6 | TGTGCCAGCAGCTTGGTGGGGGGTCAAGAGACCCAGTACTTC | CASSLVGGQETQYF
- | TRBD1 | TRBJ1-1 | 14 | TRBV6-5 | TGTGCCAGCAGGGGGGACAGGGGGTACACTGAAGCTTTCTTT | CASRGDRGYTEAFF
- | TRBD2 | TRBJ2-7 | 18 | TRBV27 | TGTGCCAGCAGGGGATTTGGACTAGCGGGAGGGATCGCCTACGAGCAGTACTTC | CASRGFGLAGGIAYEQYF
- | - | TRBJ2-5 | 13 | TRBV28 | TGTGCCAGCGGGAGCGGTTCGGTGGAGACCCAGTACTTC | CASGSGSVETQYF
- | TRBD1 | TRBJ2-6 | 16 | TRBV7-2 | TGTGCCAGCAGCCCATCGACAGGGCTTGGGGCCAACGTCCTGACTTTC | CASSPSTGLGANVLTF
- | TRBD2 | TRBJ2-1 | 16 | TRBV7-3 | TGTGCCAGCAGCCCTCTTAGCGGGAGGGGATACAATGAGCAGTTCTTC | CASSPLSGRGYNEQFF
- | - | TRBJ2-1 | 15 | TRBV7-8 | TGTGCCAGCACCCCGTCGGGAGCCTCCTACAATGAGCAGTTCTTC | CASTPSGASYNEQFF
- | - | TRBJ1-4 | 15 | TRBV28 | TGTGCCAGCAGACCTAGCGCAGCCTTTAATGAAAAACTGTTTTTT | CASRPSAAFNEKLFF
- | - | TRBJ1-2 | 15 | TRBV28 | TGTGCCAGCAGTTTAGGGCTGTTGGGTAACTATGGCTACACCTTC | CASSLGLLGNYGYTF
- | TRBD2 | TRBJ2-5 | 15 | TRBV9 | TGTGCCAGCAGCGTAGGCGCGGGAGGCGAAGAGACCCAGTACTTC | CASSVGAGGEETQYF
- | TRBD2 | TRBJ2-5 | 18 | TRBV9 | TGTGCCAGCAGCGTAGTGGCTAGCGGGGGGGTTAGGGAAGAGACCCAGTACTTC | CASSVVASGGVREETQYF
- | TRBD1 | TRBJ1-1 | 15 | TRBV25-1 | TGTGCCAGCAGTGACTCAACCACAGGGGGCACTGAAGCTTTCTTT | CASSDSTTGGTEAFF
- | - | TRBJ2-5 | 13 | TRBV7-8 | TGTGCCAGCAGCCGCGGGACTGAAGAGACCCAGTACTTC | CASSRGTEETQYF
- | TRBD1 | TRBJ1-2 | 14 | TRBV19 | TGTGCCAGTAGTACGGGGACAGGGTCTTATGGCTACACCTTC | CASSTGTGSYGYTF
few | TRBD1 | TRBJ1-2 | 14 | TRBV28 | TGTGCCAGCAGGATCCCCGGGACAGCATATGGCTACACCTTC | CASRIPGTAYGYTF
- | TRBD1 | TRBJ2-1 | 14 | TRBV19 | TGTGCCAGTAGCAAGACAGGGTTGAACAATGAGCAGTTCTTC | CASSKTGLNNEQFF
- | - | TRBJ2-5 | 14 | TRBV29-1 | TGCAGCGTTGAAGATTCGCTAGCCAAAGAGACCCAGTACTTC | CSVEDSLAKETQYF
- | - | TRBJ2-4 | 16 | TRBV7-2 | TGTGCCAGCAGCTTAGAATCAGGGTTAGCCAAAAACATTCAGTACTTC | CASSLESGLAKNIQYF
- | TRBD1 | TRBJ2-5 | 14 | TRBV4-3 | TGCGCCAGCAGCCAGGACAGGGGGGTTGAGACCCAGTACTTC | CASSQDRGVETQYF
few | - | TRBJ1-1 | 13 | TRBV27 | TGTGCCAGCAGTAGATACAGGGACACTGAAGCTTTCTTT | CASSRYRDTEAFF
many | - | TRBJ1-1 | 15 | TRBV5-6 | TGTGCCAGCACTCTGCCGGGGGGGATGAACACTGAAGCTTTCTTT | CASTLPGGMNTEAFF
- | TRBD1 | TRBJ1-3 | 16 | TRBV13 | TGTGCCAGCAGCCCCCGGGACAGGGCATCTGGAAACACCATATATTTT | CASSPRDRASGNTIYF
- | TRBD1 | TRBJ1-1 | 14 | TRBV7-2 | TGTGCCAGCAGCTTTCTACCGGGACAGCGTGAAGCTTTCTTT | CASSFLPGQREAFF
- | - | TRBJ2-3 | 16 | TRBV5-1 | TGCGCCAGCAGCACACTCGGACAGTCAGAACTGAATACGCAGTATTTT | CASSTLGQSELNTQYF
- | - | TRBJ1-1 | 14 | TRBV5-1 | TGCGCCAGCAGCTTGTTGGGAGAGAACACTGAAGCTTTCTTT | CASSLLGENTEAFF
- | TRBD1 | TRBJ1-5 | 15 | TRBV7-6 | TGTGCCAGCAGCCTCCGAGAAGGGGGCGGTCAGCCCCAGCATTTT | CASSLREGGGQPQHF
- | - | TRBJ2-3 | 14 | TRBV24-1 | TGTGCCACCAGTGACCACGGACATTCCGATACGCAGTATTTT | CATSDHGHSDTQYF
- | - | TRBJ1-1 | 11 | TRBV2 | TGTGCCAGCAGCTACCCCACTGAAGCTTTCTTT | CASSYPTEAFF
few | TRBD1 | TRBJ2-2 | 17 | TRBV2 | TGTGCCAGCAGTGATCCGGGACAGGGGTCGAACACCGGGGAGCTGTTTTTT | CASSDPGQGSNTGELFF
- | - | TRBJ2-6 | 17 | TRBV5-1 | TGCGCCAGCAGCTTGAACCCGATGGACACTGGGGCCAACGTCCTGACTTTC | CASSLNPMDTGANVLTF
- | TRBD2 | TRBJ2-5 | 16 | TRBV28 | TGTGCCAGCGGCCATAGCGGGCTCGGAACCCAAGAGACCCAGTACTTC | CASGHSGLGTQETQYF
- | - | TRBJ1-5 | 13 | TRBV4-1 | TGCGCCAGCAGCCAAGACCCTAATCAGCCCCAGCATTTT | CASSQDPNQPQHF
- | TRBD1 | TRBJ1-2 | 14 | TRBV3-1/TRBV3-2 | TGTGCCAGCAGCCCGGCAGGGGGCGCTTGGGGCTACACCTTC | CASSPAGGAWGYTF
- | TRBD1 | TRBJ1-5 | 15 | TRBV4-3 | TGCGCCAGCAGCCAGATGGACAGGAGGGATCAGCCCCAGCATTTT | CASSQMDRRDQPQHF
- | - | TRBJ1-3 | 15 | TRBV7-6 | TGTGCCAGCAGCTTAGGGGCCAACTCTGGAAACACCATATATTTT | CASSLGANSGNTIYF
- | - | TRBJ1-1 | 14 | TRBV19 | TGTGCCAGTAGTATGTCCTACAGGATCCCTGAAGCTTTCTTT | CASSMSYRIPEAFF
once | - | TRBJ1-1 | 16 | TRBV4-3 | TGCGCCAGCAGCCAAGCGACAGGCGCCGTTAACACTGAAGCTTTCTTT | CASSQATGAVNTEAFF
- | - | TRBJ2-2 | 14 | TRBV6-1 | TGTGCCAGCAGTGAGTTGGACACAATGGGGGAGCTGTTTTTT | CASSELDTMGELFF
- | - | TRBJ2-1 | 15 | TRBV11-2 | TGTGCCAGCAGCTTAGAGCTAGCTAGGGCTGGCGAGCAGTTCTTC | CASSLELARAGEQFF
- | TRBD2 | TRBJ2-7 | 14 | TRBV19 | TGTGCCAGTAGTAACCAGGGAGGGACCTACGAGCAGTACTTC | CASSNQGGTYEQYF
- | TRBD2 | TRBJ2-1 | 16 | TRBV4-3 | TGCGCCAGCAGCCAAGAACCGGGACTAGCGGGGGGGCCCAAGTTCTTC | CASSQEPGLAGGPKFF
- | TRBD2 | TRBJ2-3 | 16 | TRBV7-2 | TGTGCCAGCAGCTTAGTTAGCGGGAGCCCCACAGATACGCAGTATTTT | CASSLVSGSPTDTQYF